Listed below are T cell receptor beta chains from one sample, sequenced in a study of low-dose radiotherapy and immunotherapy resistance in tumors. One entry per CDR3 protein results from TCRdb running MiXCR on the reads. The table lists about 30,000 distinct CDR3 sequences, around 47% of them singletons. The sample here was PBMCs, taken after low-dose radiotherapy plus immunotherapy. These receptors originate from a male donor with gallbladder cancer. Each CDR3 is given with its conserved first and last residue. The D gene is left open where the match is weak. The size field is filled for only some rows; it gives once, few, many or a size class.

TRBJ1-1,TRBV2,NA,NA,CASRKDSMNTEAFF,TGTGCCAGCAGGAAGGACAGTATGAACACTGAAGCTTTCTTT
TRBJ2-7,TRBV6-6,many,NA,CASSYNPLGQDYEQYF,TGTGCCAGCAGTTACAACCCCTTGGGACAAGACTACGAGCAGTACTTC
TRBJ2-6,TRBV6-2/TRBV6-3,medium-sized,NA,CASSPLFGANVLTF,TGTGCCAGCAGCCCCCTATTTGGGGCCAACGTCCTGACTTTC
TRBJ2-7,TRBV11-2,NA,TRBD1,CASSSNTGGTLYEQYF,TGTGCCAGCAGCTCAAACACAGGGGGGACATTGTACGAGCAGTACTTC
TRBJ2-1,TRBV3-1,once,TRBD2,CASSRAGGGTYNEQFF,TGTGCCAGCAGCCGCGCGGGGGGTGGAACCTACAATGAGCAGTTCTTC
TRBJ2-1,TRBV6-4,NA,NA,CASSFAASNEQFF,TGTGCCAGCAGTTTCGCAGCGAGCAATGAGCAGTTCTTC
TRBJ2-3,TRBV12-3/TRBV12-4,medium-sized,TRBD2,CASSQRGGQDTQYF,TGTGCCAGCAGCCAGCGGGGGGGCCAGGATACGCAGTATTTT
TRBJ2-6,TRBV9,NA,NA,CASSVTAAGANVLTF,TGTGCCAGCAGCGTAACCGCGGCTGGGGCCAACGTCCTGACTTTC
TRBJ2-1,TRBV4-2,NA,TRBD2,CASSQGSGGTFNEQFF,TGTGCCAGCAGCCAAGGTAGCGGGGGCACCTTCAATGAGCAGTTCTTC
TRBJ1-1,TRBV18,once,TRBD1,CASSPRVGDRGRNTEAFF,TGTGCCAGCTCACCACGAGTTGGAGACAGGGGGAGAAACACTGAAGCTTTCTTT
TRBJ2-7,TRBV4-1,NA,TRBD1,CASSQADRVEYEQYF,TGCGCCAGCAGCCAAGCCGACAGGGTAGAGTACGAGCAGTACTTC
TRBJ1-5,TRBV5-6,few,TRBD1,CASSATDRGLLNQPQHF,TGTGCCAGCAGCGCGACGGACAGGGGCCTCCTCAATCAGCCCCAGCATTTT
TRBJ1-2,TRBV19,once,NA,CASSTGVNGYTF,TGTGCCAGTAGTACAGGGGTAAATGGCTACACCTTC
TRBJ2-1,TRBV20-1,medium-sized,TRBD2,CSATRRKEAGVSSYNEQFF,TGCAGTGCCACACGCCGAAAGGAGGCGGGAGTAAGCTCCTACAATGAGCAGTTCTTC
TRBJ2-1,TRBV6-2/TRBV6-3,medium-sized,NA,CASRVGSNNEQFF,TGTGCCAGCAGAGTCGGGAGCAACAATGAGCAGTTCTTC
TRBJ1-2,TRBV3-1,many,NA,CASSHGYGYTF,TGTGCCAGCAGCCACGGATATGGCTACACCTTC
TRBJ2-3,TRBV12-3/TRBV12-4,many,TRBD1,CASSFTTGTGMDF,TGTGCCAGCAGTTTTACTACCGGGACAGGGATGGATTTT
TRBJ2-7,TRBV28,NA,NA,CASTTPTAISSYEQYF,TGTGCCAGCACCACCCCGACAGCCATAAGCTCCTACGAGCAGTACTTC
TRBJ2-1,TRBV24-1,many,TRBD1,CATRQGWGEQFF,TGTGCCACCCGACAGGGATGGGGTGAGCAGTTCTTC
TRBJ2-1,TRBV6-2/TRBV6-3,many,NA,CASSPYDEGYNEQFF,TGTGCCAGCAGTCCTTATGATGAGGGTTACAATGAGCAGTTCTTC
TRBJ2-7,TRBV20-1,NA,NA,CSARDPSGSYEQYF,TGCAGTGCTAGAGATCCCAGCGGCTCCTACGAGCAGTACTTC
TRBJ1-2,TRBV28,medium-sized,TRBD1,CASSTPPRGLGYGYTF,TGTGCCAGCAGTACCCCACCCAGGGGGCTCGGCTATGGCTACACCTTC
TRBJ2-7,TRBV29-1,NA,TRBD1,CSVDAGTGSGEQYF,TGCAGCGTAGACGCCGGGACAGGGTCAGGCGAGCAGTACTTC
TRBJ2-3,TRBV28,few,NA,CASSIFSAAQYF,TGTGCCAGCAGTATTTTCTCAGCCGCGCAGTATTTT
TRBJ2-2,TRBV10-3,few,NA,CAISEATGELFF,TGTGCCATCAGTGAGGCCACCGGGGAGCTGTTTTTT
TRBJ2-7,TRBV7-2,many,NA,CASTPMGAYEQYF,TGTGCCAGCACGCCAATGGGGGCCTACGAGCAGTACTTC
TRBJ2-1,TRBV5-1,NA,NA,CASSFSAEGGHEQFF,TGCGCCAGCAGCTTTTCGGCGGAGGGGGGTCACGAGCAGTTCTTC
TRBJ2-1,TRBV3-1,NA,NA,CASSQDRTKANEQFF,TGTGCCAGCAGCCAAGATAGGACTAAGGCCAATGAGCAGTTCTTC
TRBJ2-5,TRBV20-1,many,TRBD2,CSARSTSGGPGTQYF,TGCAGTGCTAGAAGCACGAGCGGGGGGCCCGGGACCCAGTACTTC
TRBJ2-1,TRBV15,NA,NA,CATSDTRGNEQFF,TGTGCCACCAGCGATACTAGGGGGAATGAGCAGTTCTTC
TRBJ2-5,TRBV27,NA,NA,CASSFGGQETQYF,TGTGCCAGCAGTTTCGGGGGGCAGGAGACCCAGTACTTC
TRBJ2-2,TRBV7-2,many,NA,CASSPAVGTGELFF,TGTGCCAGCAGCCCCGCGGTGGGAACCGGGGAGCTGTTTTTT
TRBJ2-6,TRBV28,NA,NA,CAVQLGRGVPGANVLTF,TGTGCCGTACAACTCGGGCGGGGAGTCCCTGGGGCCAACGTCCTGACTTTC
TRBJ1-6,TRBV10-2,medium-sized,NA,CASSEAAWSSYNSPLHF,TGTGCCAGCAGTGAAGCAGCTTGGAGCTCCTATAATTCACCCCTCCACTTT
TRBJ1-5,TRBV19,NA,TRBD1,CASSTGGGRGNQPQHF,TGTGCCAGTAGTACAGGGGGCGGTCGTGGAAATCAGCCCCAGCATTTT
TRBJ2-1,TRBV7-2,NA,NA,CASSEPGGVSSYNEQFF,TGTGCCAGCAGCGAGCCGGGGGGCGTCAGCTCCTACAATGAGCAGTTCTTC
TRBJ1-5,TRBV28,NA,NA,CASRSAGNQPQHF,TGTGCCAGCAGATCAGCGGGGAATCAGCCCCAGCATTTT
TRBJ1-1,TRBV28,NA,NA,CASSQDYPPEAFF,TGTGCCAGCAGCCAAGACTATCCTCCTGAAGCTTTCTTT
TRBJ1-2,TRBV6-5,many,NA,CASSYGPDFYGYTF,TGTGCCAGCAGTTACGGTCCGGATTTCTATGGCTACACCTTC
TRBJ2-7,TRBV6-5,NA,TRBD2,CASSALAGDGVYEQYF,TGTGCCAGCAGTGCACTAGCGGGAGATGGCGTGTACGAGCAGTACTTC
TRBJ1-3,TRBV7-2,many,NA,CASSLGYGADRGNTIYF,TGTGCCAGCAGCTTAGGGTACGGGGCTGACCGGGGAAACACCATATATTTT
TRBJ1-3,TRBV30,many,NA,CAWSPGQTGNTIYF,TGTGCCTGGAGTCCGGGACAAACTGGAAACACCATATATTTT
TRBJ2-2,TRBV19,many,TRBD2,CASSSRTSSGGRSTGELFF,TGTGCCAGTAGTAGTCGGACTTCTAGCGGGGGCCGCAGCACCGGGGAGCTGTTTTTT
TRBJ1-1,TRBV29-1,NA,NA,CSVSDGGTEAFF,TGCAGCGTTTCGGACGGAGGGACTGAAGCTTTCTTT